This TCR beta chain was sequenced during a study of shared clonotypes between healthy human individuals. General study points: What limited the represented genetic and exposure-history diversity was the small number of donors. Among donors, the sharing of clonotypes was expected to be influenced by sequencing depth.

Naive CD8 isolation took CD45RO-negative cells positively selected for CCR7 and excluded terminally differentiated effector memory CD45RA+ cells. The CDR3 extends over 14 amino acids. The germline gives CDR1 MDHEN, CDR2 SYDVKM. Trimming pared 11 bases from V and 0 bases from J, leaving 14 bases between. The deep-level immunoSEQ assay was used. Only in-frame clones appear in the TCRdb table, and some are missing; sequencing was by immunoSEQ multiplex PCR. The data show about 2.2 million clones, around 93% seen once. On this clone itself: Its target is not known.

This sequence was found in a young man in good health. Some clones in this sample may be carry-over from other donors' samples. V is TRBV28 and J is TRBJ2-1; the D gene is possibly TRBD2 (6 bases). The source material was naive CD8+ T cells from PBMCs. In nucleotides, the CDR3 is TGTGCCGTATTGGCGGGAAGCTCCTACAATGAGCAGTTCTTC. Encoded protein: CAVLAGSSYNEQFF.